This T cell receptor (beta chain) was sequenced in a study of T cell changes during pregnancy in multiple sclerosis. The protocol was immunoSEQ multiplex PCR, while the TCRdb copy is restricted to in-frame clones and leaves out a portion. This sample has 20,000 to 25,000 clones, with about 89% found just once. Germline trimming cut 7 bases from V and 8 bases from J; bases unmatched to any gene: 10. The CDR3 has 13 residues. CDR1 and CDR2 (germline): LNHDA, SQIVND (reference sequence). The sequence derives from a female donor in good health, enrolled as a control in a pregnancy study. The sample was CD4+ T cells from peripheral blood mononuclear cells, taken after pregnancy. The chain joins TRBV19 to TRBJ1-1; TRBD1 matches at 7 bases. The CDR3, as DNA: TGTGCCAGTACCAAGCCAAAGGGGGCGGAAGCTTTCTTT. Translation gives CASTKPKGAEAFF.